What follows is one T cell receptor beta chain and its context. No antigen is known for it. This entry belongs to a study of blood T cells in healthy people across ages. Overall study findings and caveats: The long-lived group displayed more naive CD4+ cells, plus higher diversity, than the aged donors did.

The V gene end was trimmed by 4 bases and the J gene end by 6 bases; junction bases not matched to a gene: 5. The CDR3 spans 13 residues. CDR1 and CDR2 (germline): LGHDT, YNNKEL (reference sequence). A sample-barcoded 5' primer and a J-beta primer mix were used in a second PCR of roughly 6 to 12 cycles. TCRdb analysed the 5' RACE reads with MiXCR anew, one entry per CDR3 protein. The sample shows 710,000 or so distinct CDR3 sequences, approximately 22% of them seen only once. It was about 10 milliliters of peripheral blood that were drawn from each donor. Isolation recovered at least 6 million PBMCs from every sample. Each sample provided at least 5 micrograms of extracted total RNA.

The sequenced material came from blood. The genes are TRBV3-1 and TRBJ1-2; 7 positions agree with TRBD1. The clonotype was recovered from a man between 65 and 85 years old in good health. The CDR3 nucleotides are TGTGCCAGCAGCCCACCACAGGGGAATGGCTACACCTTC. Protein sequence: CASSPPQGNGYTF.